By share, the clone carrying this TCR beta chain ranks as medium-sized. Its antigen is unknown. This sample stems from a study of T cell repertoires in aging, cancer and after chemotherapy. At the level of the study: Paired samples before and after chemotherapy came from glioblastoma patients receiving temozolomide-based therapy. The whole study produced a dataset of some 10 million TCR reads.

The template was genomic DNA from peripheral blood, not RNA. The CDR3 covers 14 residues. Germline CDR1 is SQVTM and CDR2 is ANQGSEA. V was cut by 6 bases and J by 3 bases, with 14 bases left in between. General observations from the study: Median generation probability rose over the chemotherapy interval in each cancer cohort, suggesting rebound thymic output. Healthy donors lost TCR diversity with age mainly through richness, cancer patients through richness and evenness.

Multiplex touch-down PCR with TRB-A/B primers amplified rearranged V-D-J TRB sequences. Using its own MiXCR run on the multiplex PCR reads, TCRdb lists one record per CDR3 protein. The data hold about 8,500 distinct CDR3 sequences, with over 40% observed a single time. The sequenced material came from blood. This receptor was identified in a human donor with a solid tumor. The chain combines TRBV29-1 with TRBJ2-2; D might be TRBD2 (6 bases). The chain's CDR3 is CSVGLGRDTGELFF. Written as DNA, the CDR3 is TGCAGCGTGGGACTGGGAAGAGACACCGGGGAGCTGTTTTTT.